This TCR beta chain originates from a study of T-cell reconstitution after alpha-beta-depleted transplantation in children. Unique molecular identifiers were built into the TCRbeta library. MiXCR was run by TCRdb on the PCR reads, yielding one entry per CDR3 protein. The sample consists of about 610,000 distinct CDR3 sequences, 10% of them appearing once. This clonotype appeared a few times. The germline V gene has CDR1 MNHEY and CDR2 SVGAGI. The CDR3 is 15 amino acids. V was trimmed by 4 bases and J by 0 bases, leaving 11 bases between them. Sequences were derived from PBMCs from the stem cell graft donor, sampled from the stem cell graft. This clonotype originated in a human donor who donated a stem cell graft to a child with acute myeloid leukemia. The V call is TRBV6-5, the J call TRBJ2-3; D is uncertain. CDR3 protein: CASSSVLPSTDTQYF. The CDR3 nucleotides read TGTGCCAGCAGTTCAGTGCTCCCTAGCACAGATACGCAGTATTTT.